This TCR beta chain originates from a study of control samples from healthy donors and cancer patients. The length of the CDR3 is 15 residues. The junction had 7 bases not matched to a gene; V was cut back by 0 bases and J by 7 bases. CDR1 is MGHRA, CDR2 YSYEKL, per germline. Using immunoSEQ multiplex PCR, the repertoire was profiled, and TCRdb retains in-frame clones only, with some absent. The sample carries about 140,000 clones, more than 85% recorded once. This chain joins TRBV4-1 and TRBJ2-7; 9 bases fit TRBD2. Sequencing input: blood. This TCR derives from a woman aged 25 to 39 in good health. CDR3 region: CASSQEVAGVREQYF. The CDR3 bases are TGCGCCAGCAGCCAAGAGGTAGCGGGAGTAAGAGAGCAGTACTTC.